The present TCR beta chain was sequenced within a study of CD8+ T cells in alopecia areata. Study-level findings and limits: In lesional scalp, particularly from alopecia totalis/universalis, clonality was higher than in normal scalp.

The treatment: oral pan-JAK inhibitor, 5-10 mg twice daily. V shed 6 bases and J shed 0 bases, with 11 bases lying between them. The germline V gene has CDR1 SGHRS and CDR2 YFSETQ. The CDR3 spans 14 residues. This clone is a singleton in its sample. Its cognate antigen is unknown. Extracted from the samples, RNA was reverse transcribed into cDNA to serve as the sequencing template. Libraries were prepared by immunoSEQ multiplex PCR; TCRdb keeps only in-frame clonotypes and omits some of them. This table holds around 180,000 clones, approximately 61% found once. This specimen was CD4+ T cells sorted from blood, taken at week 24, from a patient treated with tofacitinib. The sequence came from a human donor with alopecia areata. The chain has TRBV5-1 and TRBJ2-3, with D possibly TRBD2 on 5 matching bases. The DNA of the CDR3 is TGCGCCAGCAACCTAGCAATCAGCACAGATACGCAGTATTTT. The encoded protein is CASNLAISTDTQYF.